Here is one T cell receptor (beta chain) with its context. No antigen is known for it. Germline V CDR1 and CDR2: MNHNS, SASEGT. CDR3 length: 14 amino acids. These data are taken from a study of monozygotic twins with inflammatory bowel disease. Study-wide results and limits: Repertoire similarity did not separate concordant from discordant twins, possibly from limited power.

Researchers used approximately 3,500 ng of total RNA for each TCR library. Researchers put TCRalpha and TCRbeta cDNA through two nested PCRs lasting around 15 and 10 cycles. Reanalyzing the 5' RACE reads, TCRdb keeps one entry per CDR3 protein, without DNA. This repertoire comprises around 410,000 distinct CDR3 sequences; its ten largest clones make up about 2.3%. Sequencing used blood. V usage is TRBV6-1 and J usage is TRBJ1-4; TCRdb returns TRBD1, unconfirmable since there is no DNA. The source of this sequence is a human donor with ulcerative colitis or Crohn's disease, or a healthy co-twin of an affected twin (not recorded which). CDR3 amino acids: CASSRQGGNEKLFF.